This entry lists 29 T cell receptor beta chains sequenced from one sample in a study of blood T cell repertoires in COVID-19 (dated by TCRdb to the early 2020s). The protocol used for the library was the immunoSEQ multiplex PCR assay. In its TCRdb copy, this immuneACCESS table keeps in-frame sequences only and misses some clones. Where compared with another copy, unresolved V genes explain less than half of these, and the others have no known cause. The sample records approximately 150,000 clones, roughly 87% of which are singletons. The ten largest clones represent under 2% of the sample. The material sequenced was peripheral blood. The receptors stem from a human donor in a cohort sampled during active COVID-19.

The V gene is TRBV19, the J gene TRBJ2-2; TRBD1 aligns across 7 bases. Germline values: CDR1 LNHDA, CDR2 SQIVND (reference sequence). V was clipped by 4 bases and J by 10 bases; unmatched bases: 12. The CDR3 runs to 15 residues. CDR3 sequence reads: CASSRGRGRSAELFF. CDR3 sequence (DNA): TGTGCCAGTAGTAGGGGCAGGGGGAGATCCGCGGAGCTGTTTTTT.

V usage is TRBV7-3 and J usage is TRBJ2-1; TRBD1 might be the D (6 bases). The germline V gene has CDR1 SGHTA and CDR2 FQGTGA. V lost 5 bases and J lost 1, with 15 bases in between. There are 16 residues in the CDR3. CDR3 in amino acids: CASSQTGSGSYNEQFF. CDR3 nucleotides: TGTGCCAGCAGCCAAACAGGGTCGGGGTCCTACAATGAGCAGTTCTTC.

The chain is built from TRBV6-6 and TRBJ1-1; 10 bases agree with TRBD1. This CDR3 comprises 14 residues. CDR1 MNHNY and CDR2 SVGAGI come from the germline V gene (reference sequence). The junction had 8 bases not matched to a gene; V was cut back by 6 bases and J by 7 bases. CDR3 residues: CASRIGTGASEAFF. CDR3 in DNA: TGTGCCAGCAGAATCGGGACAGGGGCGAGTGAAGCTTTCTTT.

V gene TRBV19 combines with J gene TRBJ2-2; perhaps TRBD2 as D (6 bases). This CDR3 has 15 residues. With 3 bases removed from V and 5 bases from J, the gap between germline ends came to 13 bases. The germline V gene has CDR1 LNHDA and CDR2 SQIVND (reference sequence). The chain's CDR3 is CASSIEDYSTGELFF. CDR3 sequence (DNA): TGTGCCAGTAGTATCGAGGACTACTCAACCGGGGAGCTGTTTTTT.

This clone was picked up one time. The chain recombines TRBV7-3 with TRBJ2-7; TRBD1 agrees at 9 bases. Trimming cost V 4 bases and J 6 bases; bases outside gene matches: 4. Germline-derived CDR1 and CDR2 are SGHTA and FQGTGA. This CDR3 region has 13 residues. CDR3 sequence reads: CASSSGTGTEQYF. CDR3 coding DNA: TGTGCCAGCAGCTCAGGGACAGGGACCGAGCAGTACTTC.

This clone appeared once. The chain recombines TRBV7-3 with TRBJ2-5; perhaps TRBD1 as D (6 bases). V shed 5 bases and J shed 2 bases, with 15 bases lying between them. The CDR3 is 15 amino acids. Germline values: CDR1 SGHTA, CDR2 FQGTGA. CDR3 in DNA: TGTGCCAGCAGCCCCCAGGGGTGGGGGCAAGAGACCCAGTACTTC. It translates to CASSPQGWGQETQYF.

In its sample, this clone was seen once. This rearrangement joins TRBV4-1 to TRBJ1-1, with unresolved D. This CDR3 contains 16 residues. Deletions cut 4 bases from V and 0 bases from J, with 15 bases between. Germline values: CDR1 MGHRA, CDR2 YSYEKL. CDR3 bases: TGCGCCAGCAGCCCCCCTCCGAGAGTCATGAACACTGAAGCTTTCTTT. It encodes CASSPPPRVMNTEAFF.

The CDR3 bases are TGCGCCAGCAGCCCGGTCCCTAACTATGGCTACACCTTC. It encodes CASSPVPNYGYTF. The J gene is TRBJ1-2, the V gene TRBV5-1; D unclear. The CDR3 runs 13 residues. V lost 4 bases and J 0 bases, leaving 7 bases between the germline ends. Per the germline V gene, CDR1 is SGHRS and CDR2 is YFSETQ. The full variable domain, in which reference TRBV5-1 and TRBJ1-2 provide the parts outside the CDR3, is KAGVTQTPRYLIKTRGQQVTLSCSPISGHRSVSWYQQTPGQGLQFLFEYFSETQRNKGNFPGRFSGRQFSNSRSEMNVSTLELGDSALYLCASSPVPNYGYTFGSGTRLTVV.

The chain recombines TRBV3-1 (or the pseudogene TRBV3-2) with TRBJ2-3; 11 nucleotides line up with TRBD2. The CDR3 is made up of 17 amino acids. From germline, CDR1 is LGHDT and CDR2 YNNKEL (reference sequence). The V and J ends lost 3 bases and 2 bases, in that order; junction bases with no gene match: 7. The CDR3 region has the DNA TGTGCCAGCAGCCACCGTGGACTAGCGGGTCCCACAGATACGCAGTATTTT. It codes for CASSHRGLAGPTDTQYF.

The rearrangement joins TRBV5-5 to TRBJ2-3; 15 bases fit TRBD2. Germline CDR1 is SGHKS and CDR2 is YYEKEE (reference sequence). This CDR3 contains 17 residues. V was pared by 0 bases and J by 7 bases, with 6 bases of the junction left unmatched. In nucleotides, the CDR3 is TGTGCCAGCAGCTTGGTCGGACTAGCGGGGGGGCGGAATACGCAGTATTTT. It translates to CASSLVGLAGGRNTQYF. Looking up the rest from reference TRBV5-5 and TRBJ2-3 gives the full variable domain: DAGVTQSPTHLIKTRGQQVTLRCSPISGHKSVSWYQQVLGQGPQFIFQYYEKEERGRGNFPDRFSARQFPNYSSELNVNALLLGDSALYLCASSLVGLAGGRNTQYFGPGTRLTVL.

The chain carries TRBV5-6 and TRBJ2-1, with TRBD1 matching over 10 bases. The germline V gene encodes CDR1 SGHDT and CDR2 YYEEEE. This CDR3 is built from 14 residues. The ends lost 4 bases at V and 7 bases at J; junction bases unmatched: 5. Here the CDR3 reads CASSGTGAYNEQFF. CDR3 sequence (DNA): TGTGCCAGCAGCGGGACAGGGGCTTATAATGAGCAGTTCTTC.

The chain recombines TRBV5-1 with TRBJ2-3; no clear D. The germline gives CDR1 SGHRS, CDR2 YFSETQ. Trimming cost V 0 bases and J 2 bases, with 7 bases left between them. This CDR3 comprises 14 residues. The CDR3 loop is CASSLDAATDTQYF. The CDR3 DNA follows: TGCGCCAGCAGCTTGGATGCGGCCACAGATACGCAGTATTTT.

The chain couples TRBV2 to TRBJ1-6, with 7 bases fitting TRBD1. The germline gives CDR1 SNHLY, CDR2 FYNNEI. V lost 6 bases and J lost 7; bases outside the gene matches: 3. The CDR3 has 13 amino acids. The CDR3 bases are TGTGCCAGCAGCAGGGGGGTGAATTCACCCCTCCACTTT. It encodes CASSRGVNSPLHF.

In nucleotides, the CDR3 is TGTGCCAGCAGTTTATCGCAAAGGGGGGGCAGGCAGTATTTT. Amino acids: CASSLSQRGGRQYF. The chain is built from TRBV27 and TRBJ2-3, with D possibly matching TRBD2 (7 bases). The V gene lost 0 bases and the J gene lost 11 bases, with 15 bases spanning the gap. CDR3 length equals 14 residues. Germline CDR1 reads MNHEY; CDR2 reads SMNVEV (reference sequence).

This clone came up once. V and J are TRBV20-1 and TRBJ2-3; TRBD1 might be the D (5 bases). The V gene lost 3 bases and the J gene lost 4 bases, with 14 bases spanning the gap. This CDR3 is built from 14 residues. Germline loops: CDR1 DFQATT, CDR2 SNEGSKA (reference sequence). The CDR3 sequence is CSASGEWGADTQYF. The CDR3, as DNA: TGCAGTGCTAGTGGGGAATGGGGCGCAGATACGCAGTATTTT.

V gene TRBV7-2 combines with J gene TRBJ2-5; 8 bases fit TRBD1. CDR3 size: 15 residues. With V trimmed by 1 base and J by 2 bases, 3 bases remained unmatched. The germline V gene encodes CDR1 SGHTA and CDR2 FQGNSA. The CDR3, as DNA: TGTGCCAGCAGCTTAGGACAGGGGCCTCAAGAGACCCAGTACTTC. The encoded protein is CASSLGQGPQETQYF.

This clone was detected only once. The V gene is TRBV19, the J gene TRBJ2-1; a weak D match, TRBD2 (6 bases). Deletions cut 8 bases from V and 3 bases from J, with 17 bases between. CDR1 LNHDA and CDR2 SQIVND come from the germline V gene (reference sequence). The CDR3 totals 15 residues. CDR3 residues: CASSIQGGDYNEQFF. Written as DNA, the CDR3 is TGTGCCAGTTCCATTCAGGGAGGAGACTACAATGAGCAGTTCTTC.

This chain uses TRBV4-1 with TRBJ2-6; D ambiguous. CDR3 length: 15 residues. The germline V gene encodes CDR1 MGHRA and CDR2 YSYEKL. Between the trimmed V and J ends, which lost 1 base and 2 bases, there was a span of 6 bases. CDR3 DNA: TGCGCCAGCAGCCAAGGGCTAGCTGGGGCCAACGTCCTGACTTTC. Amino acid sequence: CASSQGLAGANVLTF.

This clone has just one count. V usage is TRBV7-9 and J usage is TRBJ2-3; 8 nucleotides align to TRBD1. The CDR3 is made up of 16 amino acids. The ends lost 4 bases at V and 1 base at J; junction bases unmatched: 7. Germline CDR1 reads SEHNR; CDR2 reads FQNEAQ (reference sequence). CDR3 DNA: TGTGCCAGCAGCTCCCCAGACAGGGGTGGCACAGATACGCAGTATTTT. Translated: CASSSPDRGGTDTQYF.

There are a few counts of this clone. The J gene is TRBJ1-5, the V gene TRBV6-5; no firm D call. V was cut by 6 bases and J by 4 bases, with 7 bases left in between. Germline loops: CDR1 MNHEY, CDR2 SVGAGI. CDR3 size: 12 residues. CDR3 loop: CASSRDNQPQHF. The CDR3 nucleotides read TGTGCCAGCAGCCGGGATAATCAGCCCCAGCATTTT.

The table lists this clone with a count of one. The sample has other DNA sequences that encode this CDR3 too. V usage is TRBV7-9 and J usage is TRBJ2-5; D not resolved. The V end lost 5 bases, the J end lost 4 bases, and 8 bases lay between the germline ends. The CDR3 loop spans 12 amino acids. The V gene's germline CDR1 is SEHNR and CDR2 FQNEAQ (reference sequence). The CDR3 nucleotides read TGTGCCAGCAGCCCAGGTAGAGAGACCCAGTACTTC. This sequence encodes CASSPGRETQYF.

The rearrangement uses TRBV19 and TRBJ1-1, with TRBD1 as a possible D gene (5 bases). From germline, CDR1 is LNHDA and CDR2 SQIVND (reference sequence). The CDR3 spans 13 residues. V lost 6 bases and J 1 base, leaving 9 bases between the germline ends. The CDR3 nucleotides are TGTGCCAGTAGCCAAGACAGGAACACTGAAGCTTTCTTT. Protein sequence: CASSQDRNTEAFF. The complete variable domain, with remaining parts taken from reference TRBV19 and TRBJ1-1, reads DGGITQSPKYLFRKEGQNVTLSCEQNLNHDAMYWYRQDPGQGLRLIYYSQIVNDFQKGDIAEGYSVSREKKESFPLTVTSAQKNPTAFYLCASSQDRNTEAFFGQGTRLTVV.

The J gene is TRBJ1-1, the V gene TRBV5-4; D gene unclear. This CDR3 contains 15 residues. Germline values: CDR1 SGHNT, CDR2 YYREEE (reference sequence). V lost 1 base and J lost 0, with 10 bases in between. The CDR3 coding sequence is TGTGCCAGCAGCTTGATTTCCAGTATGAACACTGAAGCTTTCTTT. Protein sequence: CASSLISSMNTEAFF.

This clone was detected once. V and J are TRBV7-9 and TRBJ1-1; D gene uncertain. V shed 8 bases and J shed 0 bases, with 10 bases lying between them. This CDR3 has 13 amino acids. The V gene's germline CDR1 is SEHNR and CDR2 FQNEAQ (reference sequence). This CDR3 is CASSYIMNTEAFF. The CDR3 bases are TGTGCCAGCTCGTATATTATGAACACTGAAGCTTTCTTT.

CDR3 sequence reads: CASSFGQGYGYTF. In DNA, the CDR3 is TGTGCCAGCAGTTTCGGACAGGGCTATGGCTACACCTTC. The V call is TRBV6-5, the J call TRBJ1-2; 8 bases are a match to TRBD1. From germline, CDR1 is MNHEY and CDR2 SVGAGI. V gave up 4 bases and J gave up 4 bases; unmatched junction bases: 2. The CDR3 loop spans 13 amino acids.

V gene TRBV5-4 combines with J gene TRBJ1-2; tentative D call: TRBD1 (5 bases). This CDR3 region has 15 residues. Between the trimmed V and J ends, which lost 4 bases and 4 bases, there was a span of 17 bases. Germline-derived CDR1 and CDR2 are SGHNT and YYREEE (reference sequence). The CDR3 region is CASSLGGARVYGYTF. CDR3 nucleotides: TGTGCCAGCAGCCTCGGAGGGGCGCGTGTCTATGGCTACACCTTC.

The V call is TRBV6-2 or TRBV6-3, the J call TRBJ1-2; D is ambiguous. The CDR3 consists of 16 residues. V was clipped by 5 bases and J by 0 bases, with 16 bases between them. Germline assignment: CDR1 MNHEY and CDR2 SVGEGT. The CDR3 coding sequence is TGTGCCAGCAGTCCCAACACAGCCTACGCTAACTATGGCTACACCTTC. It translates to CASSPNTAYANYGYTF.

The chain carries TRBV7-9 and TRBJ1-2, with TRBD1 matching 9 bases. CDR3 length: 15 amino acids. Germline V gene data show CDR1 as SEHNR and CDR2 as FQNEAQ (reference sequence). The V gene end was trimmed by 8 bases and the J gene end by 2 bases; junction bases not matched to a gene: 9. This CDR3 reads CASYKSGTGNYGYTF. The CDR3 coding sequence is TGTGCCAGCTATAAGTCCGGGACAGGGAACTATGGCTACACCTTC.

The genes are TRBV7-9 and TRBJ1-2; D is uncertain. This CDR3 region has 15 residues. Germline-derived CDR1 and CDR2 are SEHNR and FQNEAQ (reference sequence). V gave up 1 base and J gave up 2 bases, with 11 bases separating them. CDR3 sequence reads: CASSLGPFRNYGYTF. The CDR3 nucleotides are TGTGCCAGCAGCTTAGGCCCCTTTAGAAACTATGGCTACACCTTC.